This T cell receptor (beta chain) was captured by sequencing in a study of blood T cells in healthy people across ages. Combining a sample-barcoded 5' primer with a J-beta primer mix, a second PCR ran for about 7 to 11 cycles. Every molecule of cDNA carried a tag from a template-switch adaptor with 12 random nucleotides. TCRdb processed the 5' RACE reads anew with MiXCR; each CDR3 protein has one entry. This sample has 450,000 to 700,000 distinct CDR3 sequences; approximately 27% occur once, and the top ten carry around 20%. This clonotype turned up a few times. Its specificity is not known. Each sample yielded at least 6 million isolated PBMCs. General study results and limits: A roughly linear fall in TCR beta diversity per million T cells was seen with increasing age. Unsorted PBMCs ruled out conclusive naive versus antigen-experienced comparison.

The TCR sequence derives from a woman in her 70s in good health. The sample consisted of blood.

CDR3 loop: CASSLDVGSGQRTSGYTF. CDR3 DNA sequence: TGTGCCAGCAGCTTAGACGTTGGTTCTGGACAGCGGACCTCTGGCTACACCTTC. This sequence joins TRBV7-2 and TRBJ1-2, with D maybe TRBD1 (6 bases). The CDR3 has 18 amino acids. Germline CDR1 and CDR2: SGHTA and FQGNSA. V was trimmed by 1 base and J by 7 bases, leaving 25 bases between them.